This entry lists 14 T cell receptor beta chains sequenced from one sample in a study of T cells in Graves' hyperthyroidism and ophthalmopathy. The TCR beta CDR3 regions underwent amplification using RNA transcripts as the source. A first-round RT-PCR of the TCR CDR3 used the HTBI primer set. From the multiplex PCR reads, TCRdb called clonotypes with MiXCR, one entry per CDR3 protein. The data contain 450,000 to 700,000 distinct CDR3 sequences, about half of them singletons. Source material: peripheral blood or thyroid tissue (not recorded which). The receptors come from an adult woman with Graves' disease, either hyperthyroidism or ophthalmopathy (not recorded which).

This clonotype occurred many times. CDR3 nucleotide sequence: TGCAGTGCCGAGGCAGGGGCTAGCGGGAGTGTATCCTACGAGCAGTACTTC. This sequence encodes CSAEAGASGSVSYEQYF. This chain links TRBV20-1 with TRBJ2-7, with 10 bases that match TRBD2. This CDR3 has 17 amino acids. The germline CDR1 and CDR2 sequences are DFQATT and SNEGSKA (reference sequence). V was pared by 6 bases and J by 1 base, with 15 bases of the junction left unmatched.

This clonotype was counted at least ten times. As DNA, the CDR3 is TGCAGTGCCCAGGACAGGGATGTCGATCAGCCCCAGCATTTT. As protein: CSAQDRDVDQPQHF. The chain employs TRBV20-1 and TRBJ1-5; 8 nucleotides align to TRBD1. The CDR3 is 14 residues long. CDR1 is DFQATT and CDR2 is SNEGSKA in the germline V gene (reference sequence). V shed 6 bases and J 5 bases; nucleotides not matched to a gene: 9.

The rearrangement joins TRBV4-1 to TRBJ2-7, with D possibly TRBD1 on 6 matching bases. Germline CDR1 is MGHRA and CDR2 is YSYEKL. The V end lost 4 bases, the J end lost 7 bases, and 14 bases lay between the germline ends. The CDR3 sequence is 13 residues long. CDR3 in amino acids: CASSRAQGREQYF. The CDR3 DNA sequence: TGCGCCAGCAGCCGGGCACAGGGACGGGAGCAGTACTTC.

There are many counts of this clonotype. V gene TRBV12-3 or TRBV12-4 combines with J gene TRBJ2-2; no clear D. CDR3 length: 15 amino acids. The V end was cut by 2 bases, the J end by 0 bases, with 7 bases between. The CDR3 sequence is CASSLSVTNTGELFF. CDR3 in DNA: TGTGCCAGCAGTTTAAGCGTAACGAACACCGGGGAGCTGTTTTTT.

This clonotype has at least ten counts. This chain joins TRBV2 and TRBJ1-6; TRBD1 matches 10 bases. The CDR3 length is 14 residues. V lost 8 bases to trimming and J lost 5 bases; unmatched junction nucleotides: 3. Germline lookup yields CDR1 SNHLY and CDR2 FYNNEI. Written as DNA, the CDR3 is TGTGCCAGCCTGACAGGGGGCAATAATTCACCCCTCCACTTT. Translation: CASLTGGNNSPLHF. The whole variable domain, filled in from reference TRBV2 and TRBJ1-6, reads EPEVTQTPSHQVTQMGQEVILRCVPISNHLYFYWYRQILGQKVEFLVSFYNNEISEKSEIFDDQFSVERPDGSNFTLKIRSTKLEDSAMYFCASLTGGNNSPLHFGNGTRLTVT.

This clonotype has a count of ten or more. The chain has TRBV5-1 and TRBJ2-2; tentative D call: TRBD2 (5 bases). The CDR3 totals 18 residues. V shed 0 bases and J shed 4 bases, with 19 bases lying between them. Germline assignment: CDR1 SGHRS and CDR2 YFSETQ. CDR3 nucleotides: TGCGCCAGCAGCTTGGGGACGCGGCGGGTTACAACCACCGGGGAGCTGTTTTTT. It codes for CASSLGTRRVTTTGELFF.

V and J are TRBV6-5 and TRBJ2-7, with a weak D call TRBD1 (5 bases). Trimming removed 0 bases at V and 4 bases at J, with 13 bases between. The CDR3 length is 15 residues. Germline lookup yields CDR1 MNHEY and CDR2 SVGAGI. This chain's CDR3 is CASSYSRQGGYEQYF. CDR3 coding DNA: TGTGCCAGCAGTTACTCGAGGCAGGGTGGTTACGAGCAGTACTTC.

This chain joins TRBV12-3 or TRBV12-4 and TRBJ2-7, with 12 bases that match TRBD2. The ends lost 4 bases at V and 2 bases at J; junction bases unmatched: 6. There are 16 residues in the CDR3. CDR3 region: CASSSTSGRPPYEQYF. CDR3 nucleotides: TGTGCCAGCAGTTCCACTAGCGGGAGGCCCCCCTACGAGCAGTACTTC.

J is TRBJ2-7 and V is TRBV7-9; the D gene is possibly TRBD2 (7 bases). The J call may be incorrect, as the DNA end agrees better with TRBJ2-1. This CDR3 spans 16 amino acids. Germline CDR1 and CDR2: SEHNR and FQNEAQ (reference sequence). The CDR3 is CASSPPGTKGVNEQFF. In DNA form, the CDR3 reads TGTGCCAGCAGCCCCCCAGGGACTAAGGGGGTTAATGAGCAGTTCTTC.

J is TRBJ2-2 and V is TRBV10-3; 12 bases match TRBD2. The CDR3 totals 17 residues. Germline V gives CDR1 ENHRY, CDR2 SYGVKD. V was clipped by 2 bases and J by 4 bases; unmatched bases: 5. The CDR3 spells CAISERLAGVITGELFF. The CDR3 bases are TGTGCCATCAGTGAGAGACTAGCGGGAGTTATCACCGGGGAGCTGTTTTTT.

The table lists this clonotype with many counts. V is TRBV7-8 and J is TRBJ1-1, with unresolved D. V lost 1 base to trimming and J lost 0 bases, with 3 bases between them. The CDR3 has 13 amino acids. Germline V lookup: CDR1 SGHVS, CDR2 FQNEAQ. The DNA for the CDR3 is TGTGCCAGCAGCTTAGATTTGAACACTGAAGCTTTCTTT. This codes for CASSLDLNTEAFF.

This clonotype was counted a few times. V gene TRBV10-3 combines with J gene TRBJ1-1; D is unclear. Germline CDR1 ENHRY, CDR2 SYGVKD. This CDR3 has 13 amino acids. V shed 4 bases and J shed 2 bases, with 8 bases lying between them. The CDR3 DNA follows: TGTGCCATCAGTGTAGGGATAAACACTGAAGCTTTCTTT. Translated: CAISVGINTEAFF.

The chain carries TRBV9 and TRBJ2-5; 10 nucleotides match TRBD1. The germline V gene encodes CDR1 SGDLS and CDR2 YYNGEE. V shed 3 bases and J 3 bases; nucleotides not matched to a gene: 5. The CDR3 length is 15 residues. CDR3 bases: TGTGCCAGCAGCGGATCCGGGACAGGGGAAGAGACCCAGTACTTC. Protein sequence: CASSGSGTGEETQYF.

In regard to this clonotype: One end of the junction varies from germline; a read error may be responsible. The chain carries TRBV7-2 and TRBJ1-5, with no clear D. This CDR3 has 14 amino acids. The germline gives CDR1 SGHTA, CDR2 FQGNSA. CDR3 nucleotides: TGTGCCACCAGCCTTAGGTCGTACGGGCAGCCCCAGCATTTT. Its translation: CATSLRSYGQPQHF.